The following is a T cell receptor (beta chain) sequence with its context. TCRdb's copy holds only in-frame clones and misses some; the assay was immunoSEQ multiplex PCR. Of around 1.1 million clones in the sample, around 77% were seen once. The data stem from a study of shared clonotypes between healthy human individuals. In germline, CDR1 is SNHLY, CDR2 FYNNEI. The V and J ends lost 3 bases and 3 bases, in that order; junction bases with no gene match: 11. The CDR3 is 17 residues long. Material for sequencing was memory CD4+ T cells from PBMCs. The subset was: CD45RA-negative fraction. The clonotype was recovered from a man between 18 and 29 years old in good health. Some clones in this sample may be carry-over from other donors' samples. The V gene is TRBV2, the J gene TRBJ1-1; 9 nucleotides match TRBD1. This chain's CDR3 is CASSDDASGTGYTEAFF. The CDR3 region has the DNA TGTGCCAGCAGTGATGATGCCTCCGGGACAGGGTACACTGAAGCTTTCTTT.